The entry below gives a single T cell receptor beta chain sequence along with its context. The target of this receptor is not known. No base quality values were provided; no much bigger clone lies one nucleotide off. The germline V gene specifies SGHAT as CDR1 and FQNNGV as CDR2. From its cysteine to its phenylalanine, the CDR3 spans 14 amino acids. CDR3 DNA is the only sequence kept; it has 42 bases, read in frame from the first base. V loses 5 bases, J loses 0 bases, and the germline ends lie 10 bases apart. TCR CDR3 regions were amplified from genomic DNA by multiplex PCR using the deep immunoSEQ assay. Extracted genomic DNA from each cell subset was distributed evenly across all wells of several immunoSEQ 96-well plates, and each plate was treated as a replicate. For sorted subsets, each replicate PCR was loaded with roughly 190 ng genomic DNA, equivalent to about 30,000 T cell genomes. Purified libraries were quantified with a Qubit 3.0 fluorometer, sized on a Bioanalyzer 2100, and re-quantified with the KAPA Library Quantification kit. Each immunoSEQ 96-well plate was sequenced on its own single-read 150-cycle Illumina NextSeq 550 flow cell. Concerning the study's data processing: The immunoSEQ output contained only junctional sequences without quality scores, so filtering could not match that applied to full-length reads. Sequences were annotated with PyIR, a Python wrapper for IgBLAST v1.9, and V/J genes and CDR3 were assigned using IMGT germline references. Any read was removed if the V/J assignment was weak (E-value above 1e-6), the CDR3 was missing, or the read contained stop codons, out-of-frame junctions, or ambiguous translated residues. A V3J clonotype was defined by an identical inferred V gene, J gene, and CDR3 amino acid sequence. The percentage overlap between two repertoires was calculated by dividing the number of shared unique clonotypes by the size of the smaller repertoire. RTK rarefaction, the Chao1 estimator, and Recon v2.1 estimates of unobserved clonotypes were used to assess repertoire richness. Generation probabilities were computed with OLGA for all TCRbeta clonotypes obtained by the gDNA method from a few donors. What TCRdb holds here is the immuneACCESS table cut down to in-frame rearrangements. Part of the clones is not present; checked against another copy, under half of the missing clones reflect an unresolved V gene, and the others are unexplained. The V and J calls and clone size come from that table; D and trimming were worked out from the DNA. In all, the sample holds over 850,000 clones, and 75% to 85% of those were seen once. The top ten hold more than 0.45% of the sample.

This sample was taken from a study of shared clonotypes between healthy human individuals (dated by TCRdb to 2020 to 2021). About the full investigation: A few men and a couple of women, aged 18 to 49 years, made up the cohort. Per donor, three plates each were used for CD4 naive and CD4 memory, two for CD8 naive, and one for CD8 memory. Per donor, leukapheresis produced somewhere between about 0.8 and 9 billion PBMCs. Libraries were prepared and TCR repertoires were sequenced by different laboratories using diverse techniques, in order to increase sequencing depth and limit assay-specific biases. The study deeply sequenced blood TCR repertoires of about five healthy adults to estimate repertoire size and the extent of clonotype sharing between individuals. What the study reported, not specific to this receptor: Approximately 5% of naive CD4, 3.5% of naive CD8, 2.3% of memory CD4, and about 0.4% of memory CD8 clonotypes were shared across several donors. Larger estimated clonotype richness was generally found for naive subsets than for memory subsets. Higher generation probabilities were observed for clonotypes shared by all four sorted-subset donors than for non-shared clonotypes. Pairwise subsampling indicated that sequencing depth was expected to affect the degree of clonotype sharing among donors. Even with the large sequencing depth, rarefaction of the sorted-subset datasets indicated that sequencing was incomplete. Sampling was limited to blood, and TCR repertoires in tissue likely differ from TCR repertoires in blood. The genetic and exposure-history diversity represented was limited by the small number of donors.

Donors were healthy HIV-negative adults with no recently reported acute infections or vaccinations. Only Caucasian adults living in Nashville, Tennessee, USA were represented among the donors. CD4+ T cells were enriched by magnetic negative selection; naive cells were then positively selected on CD45RA, and the negative fraction formed the memory subset. Blood was obtained by leukapheresis, after which PBMCs were separated by Ficoll-Histopaque density gradient centrifugation and cryopreserved in liquid nitrogen vapor phase. Analytical flow cytometry was used to check the purity and quantity of every magnetically sorted T cell population. Genomic DNA was isolated from every sorted fraction and measured by UV absorbance on a Nanodrop 2000c.

Here the chain combines TRBV11-2 and TRBJ1-1, with no D gene named confidently. What was sequenced was memory CD4+ T cells from PBMCs. The sample's cell subset or site label, in plain terms: CD45RA-negative fraction. The source of this sequence is a man between 18 and 29 years old in good health. Some clones in this sample may be carry-over from other donors' samples. This receptor has the CDR3 CASSRGLVNTEAFF. The DNA sequence is as follows: TGTGCCAGCAGCCGCGGACTGGTGAACACTGAAGCTTTCTTT.